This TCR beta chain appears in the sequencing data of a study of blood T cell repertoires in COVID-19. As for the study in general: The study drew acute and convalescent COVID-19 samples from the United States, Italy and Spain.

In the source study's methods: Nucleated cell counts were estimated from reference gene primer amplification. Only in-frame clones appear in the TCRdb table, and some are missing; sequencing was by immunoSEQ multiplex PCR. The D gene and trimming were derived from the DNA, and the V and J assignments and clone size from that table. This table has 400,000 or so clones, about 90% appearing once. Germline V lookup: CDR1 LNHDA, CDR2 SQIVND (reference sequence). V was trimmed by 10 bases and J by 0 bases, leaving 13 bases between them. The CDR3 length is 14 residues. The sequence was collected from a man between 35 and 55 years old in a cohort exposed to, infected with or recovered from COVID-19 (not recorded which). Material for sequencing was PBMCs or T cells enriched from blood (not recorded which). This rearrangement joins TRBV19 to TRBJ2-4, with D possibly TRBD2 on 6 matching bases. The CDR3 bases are TGTGCCACCACCTCGGGACTAGCCAAAAACATTCAGTACTTC. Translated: CATTSGLAKNIQYF.